A selection of T cell receptor beta chains follows, all from one sample in a study of OX40 agonist ivuxolimab in advanced cancers. The table came from immunoSEQ multiplex PCR; TCRdb's copy has only in-frame clones and leaves some out. This table holds roughly 79,000 clones, 70% to 85% found once. The material was CD4+ or CD8+ T cells sorted from blood, obtained in a trial of the OX40 agonist ivuxolimab. The source of these receptors is an adult with an advanced solid tumor such as melanoma, head and neck, liver or kidney cancer. CDR3s include the opening cysteine and the closing phenylalanine or tryptophan. A D gene is named only where the DNA matches it firmly. Clone size is shown for a subset of rows, as once, few, many or a class of expanded clone.

V gene: TRBV18; D gene: .; clone size: .; J gene: TRBJ2-2; CDR3 protein: CASSPPIGHLQNTGELFF; CDR3 DNA: TGTGCCAGCTCACCACCGATCGGACACCTACAAAACACCGGGGAGCTGTTTTTT
V gene: TRBV29-1; D gene: TRBD2; clone size: .; J gene: TRBJ2-2; CDR3 protein: CSVEGALKRGGLSGELFF; CDR3 DNA: TGCAGCGTTGAAGGGGCTCTAAAGCGGGGGGGGCTCTCCGGGGAGCTGTTTTTT
V gene: TRBV7-2; D gene: .; clone size: .; J gene: TRBJ2-3; CDR3 protein: CASSQGGPTDTQYF; CDR3 DNA: TGTGCCAGCAGCCAGGGGGGCCCCACAGATACGCAGTATTTT
V gene: TRBV6-5; D gene: .; clone size: .; J gene: TRBJ1-5; CDR3 protein: CASSSGDNQPQHF; CDR3 DNA: TGTGCCAGCAGTTCGGGGGACAATCAGCCCCAGCATTTT
V gene: TRBV19; D gene: .; clone size: .; J gene: TRBJ1-2; CDR3 protein: CASRRIEGWYGYTF; CDR3 DNA: TGTGCCAGTAGGAGAATTGAGGGATGGTATGGCTACACCTTC
V gene: TRBV18; D gene: .; clone size: few; J gene: TRBJ2-2; CDR3 protein: CASSPPMSGELFF; CDR3 DNA: TGTGCCAGCTCACCACCCATGTCGGGGGAGCTGTTTTTT
V gene: TRBV19; D gene: .; clone size: once; J gene: TRBJ2-5; CDR3 protein: CASSSGSEETQYF; CDR3 DNA: TGTGCCAGTAGTTCCGGATCCGAAGAGACCCAGTACTTC
V gene: TRBV29-1; D gene: TRBD1; clone size: .; J gene: TRBJ2-3; CDR3 protein: CSVAQSGQSTDTQYF; CDR3 DNA: TGCAGCGTAGCCCAATCGGGACAGAGCACAGATACGCAGTATTTT
V gene: TRBV30; D gene: .; clone size: .; J gene: TRBJ2-3; CDR3 protein: CAWSVRVSTDTQYF; CDR3 DNA: TGTGCCTGGAGTGTAAGGGTTAGCACAGATACGCAGTATTTT
V gene: TRBV11-2; D gene: .; clone size: .; J gene: TRBJ2-7; CDR3 protein: CASSTRQRRYEQYF; CDR3 DNA: TGTGCCAGCAGCACCAGACAGCGACGCTACGAGCAGTACTTC
V gene: TRBV2; D gene: TRBD2; clone size: .; J gene: TRBJ2-5; CDR3 protein: CASKRRGGDPQYF; CDR3 DNA: TGTGCCAGCAAGCGGCGGGGGGGCGACCCCCAGTACTTC
V gene: TRBV6-5; D gene: .; clone size: .; J gene: TRBJ1-4; CDR3 protein: CASTRGSGIGEKLFF; CDR3 DNA: TGTGCCAGCACCAGAGGTTCGGGTATAGGGGAAAAACTGTTTTTT
V gene: TRBV7-2; D gene: TRBD1; clone size: .; J gene: TRBJ2-2; CDR3 protein: CASSLNPGGQGTGELFF; CDR3 DNA: TGTGCCAGCAGCTTAAATCCTGGGGGACAGGGAACCGGGGAGCTGTTTTTT
V gene: TRBV5-4; D gene: .; clone size: .; J gene: TRBJ2-5; CDR3 protein: CASSLGGLEETQYF; CDR3 DNA: TGTGCCAGCAGCTTGGGGGGGCTGGAAGAGACCCAGTACTTC
V gene: TRBV6-1; D gene: TRBD2; clone size: .; J gene: TRBJ2-5; CDR3 protein: CASRRTVAGLDTQYF; CDR3 DNA: TGTGCCAGCAGAAGGACTGTAGCGGGACTGGACACCCAGTACTTC
V gene: TRBV15; D gene: .; clone size: .; J gene: TRBJ2-1; CDR3 protein: CATSRGSGTYNEQFF; CDR3 DNA: TGTGCCACCAGCCGAGGTAGCGGAACCTACAATGAGCAGTTCTTC
V gene: TRBV5-1; D gene: TRBD1; clone size: .; J gene: TRBJ2-5; CDR3 protein: CASSYSGTGAETQYF; CDR3 DNA: TGCGCCAGCAGCTATTCCGGGACAGGGGCCGAGACCCAGTACTTC
V gene: TRBV2; D gene: .; clone size: .; J gene: TRBJ2-7; CDR3 protein: CASSSTLYEQYF; CDR3 DNA: TGTGCCAGCAGTTCGACACTCTACGAGCAGTACTTC
V gene: TRBV7-6; D gene: TRBD2; clone size: .; J gene: TRBJ2-5; CDR3 protein: CASSQTSGGETQYF; CDR3 DNA: TGTGCCAGCAGCCAAACTAGCGGGGGAGAGACCCAGTACTTC
V gene: TRBV18; D gene: .; clone size: .; J gene: TRBJ2-7; CDR3 protein: CASSPGSYEQYF; CDR3 DNA: TGTGCCAGCTCACCAGGGTCCTACGAGCAGTACTTC
V gene: TRBV14; D gene: .; clone size: .; J gene: TRBJ1-5; CDR3 protein: CASSQGGYQPQHF; CDR3 DNA: TGTGCCAGCAGCCAAGGGGGATATCAGCCCCAGCATTTT
V gene: TRBV18; D gene: .; clone size: .; J gene: TRBJ1-1; CDR3 protein: CASSPGGRDAFF; CDR3 DNA: TGTGCCAGCTCACCAGGGGGTCGTGATGCTTTCTTT
V gene: TRBV4-3; D gene: TRBD2; clone size: .; J gene: TRBJ2-7; CDR3 protein: CASSRGLAGAYEQYF; CDR3 DNA: TGCGCCAGCAGCCGCGGACTAGCGGGAGCCTACGAGCAGTACTTC
V gene: TRBV7-9; D gene: TRBD1; clone size: .; J gene: TRBJ2-5; CDR3 protein: CASSLARGQARTGAQYF; CDR3 DNA: TGTGCCAGCAGCTTAGCGCGGGGACAGGCCCGGACCGGGGCCCAGTACTTC
V gene: TRBV7-2; D gene: .; clone size: .; J gene: TRBJ1-1; CDR3 protein: CASSPLGAVEAFF; CDR3 DNA: TGTGCCAGCAGCCCCCTCGGGGCCGTTGAAGCTTTCTTT
V gene: TRBV6-1; D gene: TRBD2; clone size: .; J gene: TRBJ2-1; CDR3 protein: CASSALAGGRNEQFF; CDR3 DNA: TGTGCCAGCAGTGCCCTAGCGGGGGGGCGAAATGAGCAGTTCTTC
V gene: TRBV6-5; D gene: .; clone size: .; J gene: TRBJ2-7; CDR3 protein: CASSWGEGAHEQYF; CDR3 DNA: TGTGCCAGCAGTTGGGGAGAGGGAGCCCACGAGCAGTACTTC
V gene: TRBV5-1; D gene: .; clone size: .; J gene: TRBJ2-5; CDR3 protein: CASSLGEGRETQYF; CDR3 DNA: TGCGCCAGCAGCTTGGGGGAAGGTAGAGAGACCCAGTACTTC
V gene: TRBV28; D gene: .; clone size: once; J gene: TRBJ1-1; CDR3 protein: CASSLLEEKHAFF; CDR3 DNA: TGTGCCAGCAGTTTACTAGAAGAAAAACATGCTTTCTTT
V gene: TRBV5-1; D gene: TRBD1; clone size: .; J gene: TRBJ1-2; CDR3 protein: CASSFQPGQGAGGYTF; CDR3 DNA: TGCGCCAGCAGCTTCCAACCGGGACAGGGGGCGGGTGGCTACACCTTC
V gene: TRBV30; D gene: .; clone size: few; J gene: TRBJ1-1; CDR3 protein: CAWSEQNTEAFF; CDR3 DNA: TGTGCCTGGAGTGAACAAAACACTGAAGCTTTCTTT
V gene: TRBV19; D gene: .; clone size: few; J gene: TRBJ1-1; CDR3 protein: CASSPSRRGMNTEAFF; CDR3 DNA: TGTGCCAGTAGTCCCTCCCGACGGGGGATGAACACTGAAGCTTTCTTT